This T cell receptor (beta chain) was captured by sequencing in a study of cytomegalovirus exposure and HLA in healthy donors. General study results and limits: Most TCR beta V segments were productive about 90% or about 30% of the time in an earlier analysis.

Primers for the PCR totalled 60 Vbeta and 13 Jbeta. Here immunoSEQ multiplex PCR was the method, and the copy in TCRdb shows in-frame clones only, minus some. The sample yields 150,000 to 200,000 clones, 80% to 85% seen once. CDR1 is SGHTA, CDR2 FQGTGA, per germline. The CDR3 has 15 amino acids. V was pared by 6 bases and J by 3 bases, with 7 bases of the junction left unmatched. Each donor was nominally healthy when sampled (though unrecorded immune exposures were likely). This clone was picked up a small number of times. Antigen unknown. This clonotype originated in a man aged 50 to 59 in good health and CMV-seronegative. Sequencing was carried out using PBMCs. J is TRBJ2-3 and V is TRBV7-3; 9 bases are a match to TRBD2. CDR3 protein: CASRLAGEGTDTQYF. The CDR3, as DNA: TGTGCCAGCAGATTAGCGGGGGAGGGAACAGATACGCAGTATTTT.